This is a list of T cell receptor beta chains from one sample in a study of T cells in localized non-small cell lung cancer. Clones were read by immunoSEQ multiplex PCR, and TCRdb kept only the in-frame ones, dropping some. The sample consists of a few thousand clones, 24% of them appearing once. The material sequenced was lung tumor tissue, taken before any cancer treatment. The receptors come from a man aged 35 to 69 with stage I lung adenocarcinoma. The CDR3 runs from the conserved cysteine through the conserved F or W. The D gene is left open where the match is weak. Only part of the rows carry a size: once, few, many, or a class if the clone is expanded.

CDR3 protein: CASRNSQRERADTQYF
CDR3 DNA: TGTGCCAGCAGGAACTCCCAGCGGGAGAGAGCAGATACGCAGTATTTT
D gene: TRBD2
J gene: TRBJ2-3
clone size: .
V gene: TRBV6-8

CDR3 protein: CASSIDDSTDTQYF
CDR3 DNA: TGTGCCAGTAGTATAGATGACTCCACAGATACGCAGTATTTT
D gene: .
J gene: TRBJ2-3
clone size: .
V gene: TRBV19

CDR3 protein: CASSSGQASYYSNQPQHF
CDR3 DNA: TGTGCCAGCAGCTCGGGACAGGCTTCCTATTATAGCAATCAGCCCCAGCATTTT
D gene: TRBD1
J gene: TRBJ1-5
clone size: few
V gene: TRBV11-3

CDR3 protein: CASSPRTSNTGELFF
CDR3 DNA: TGTGCCAGCAGCCCGCGGACTAGCAACACCGGGGAGCTGTTTTTT
D gene: .
J gene: TRBJ2-2
clone size: .
V gene: TRBV7-5

CDR3 protein: CASSQDSFTDTQYF
CDR3 DNA: TGTGCCAGTAGTCAGGACAGTTTTACAGATACGCAGTATTTT
D gene: .
J gene: TRBJ2-3
clone size: .
V gene: TRBV19

CDR3 protein: CASGQQAGWAFF
CDR3 DNA: TGTGCTAGTGGTCAACAGGCGGGTTGGGCTTTCTTT
D gene: .
J gene: TRBJ1-1
clone size: few
V gene: TRBV12-5

CDR3 protein: CASSYPGQGNGYTF
CDR3 DNA: TGTGCCAGCAGTTACCCTGGACAGGGAAACGGCTACACCTTC
D gene: TRBD1
J gene: TRBJ1-2
clone size: few
V gene: TRBV6-8

CDR3 protein: CASSLEVAGAYTGEQYF
CDR3 DNA: TGCGCCAGCAGCTTGGAGGTAGCGGGAGCATATACGGGAGAGCAGTACTTC
D gene: TRBD2
J gene: TRBJ2-7
clone size: .
V gene: TRBV5-1

CDR3 protein: CASSPGREKETQYF
CDR3 DNA: TGTGCCAGCTCACCAGGCCGAGAGAAAGAGACCCAGTACTTC
D gene: .
J gene: TRBJ2-5
clone size: .
V gene: TRBV18

CDR3 protein: CASSRRTTNNEQFF
CDR3 DNA: TGTGCCAGCAGCCGACGGACGACGAACAATGAGCAGTTCTTC
D gene: .
J gene: TRBJ2-1
clone size: few
V gene: TRBV7-7

CDR3 protein: CASSVVLTDTQYF
CDR3 DNA: TGTGCCAGCAGCGTAGTACTGACAGATACGCAGTATTTT
D gene: .
J gene: TRBJ2-3
clone size: medium-sized
V gene: TRBV9

CDR3 protein: CASSEGAAAVASTDTQYF
CDR3 DNA: TGTGCCAGCAGCGAGGGGGCAGCCGCTGTCGCTAGCACAGATACGCAGTATTTT
D gene: TRBD1
J gene: TRBJ2-3
clone size: large
V gene: TRBV9

CDR3 protein: CASSSVYTATNEKLFF
CDR3 DNA: TGTGCCAGTAGTTCGGTCTACACAGCAACTAATGAAAAACTGTTTTTT
D gene: .
J gene: TRBJ1-4
clone size: once
V gene: TRBV19

CDR3 protein: CAWSVSSGMGYTF
CDR3 DNA: TGTGCCTGGAGTGTAAGCTCGGGAATGGGCTACACCTTC
D gene: .
J gene: TRBJ1-2
clone size: .
V gene: TRBV30

CDR3 protein: CSATGANYGYTF
CDR3 DNA: TGCAGCGCTACAGGGGCGAACTATGGCTACACCTTC
D gene: TRBD1
J gene: TRBJ1-2
clone size: large
V gene: TRBV29-1

CDR3 protein: CASSLGDRGSNEQFF
CDR3 DNA: TGTGCCAGCAGCTTGGGGGACCGCGGGAGCAATGAGCAGTTCTTC
D gene: TRBD2
J gene: TRBJ2-1
clone size: few
V gene: TRBV11-3

CDR3 protein: CASSRQTGNTIYF
CDR3 DNA: TGTGCCAGCAGTCGACAGACTGGAAACACCATATATTTT
D gene: .
J gene: TRBJ1-3
clone size: few
V gene: TRBV28

CDR3 protein: CASSLGQSWLGEKLFF
CDR3 DNA: TGTGCCAGCAGTTTAGGACAGTCCTGGCTGGGTGAAAAACTGTTTTTT
D gene: .
J gene: TRBJ1-4
clone size: few
V gene: TRBV6-8

CDR3 protein: CASSEAPGGSNQPQHF
CDR3 DNA: TGTGCCAGCAGTGAAGCGCCGGGCGGCAGCAATCAGCCCCAGCATTTT
D gene: .
J gene: TRBJ1-5
clone size: .
V gene: TRBV2

CDR3 protein: CASSDDRSTNEKLFF
CDR3 DNA: TGTGCCAGCAGTGACGACCGATCAACTAATGAAAAACTGTTTTTT
D gene: .
J gene: TRBJ1-4
clone size: .
V gene: TRBV25-1

CDR3 protein: CASEQGQRTEAFF
CDR3 DNA: TGTGCCAGCGAACAGGGGCAAAGGACTGAAGCTTTCTTT
D gene: TRBD1
J gene: TRBJ1-1
clone size: .
V gene: TRBV7-4

CDR3 protein: CASNRGPTEQETQYF
CDR3 DNA: TGCGCCAGCAACCGGGGGCCGACGGAACAAGAGACCCAGTACTTC
D gene: .
J gene: TRBJ2-5
clone size: .
V gene: TRBV5-1

CDR3 protein: CASSIGKDQETQYF
CDR3 DNA: TGTGCCAGTAGTATTGGAAAAGACCAAGAGACCCAGTACTTC
D gene: .
J gene: TRBJ2-5
clone size: .
V gene: TRBV19

CDR3 protein: CASSLETAANYGYTF
CDR3 DNA: TGTGCCAGCAGCTTAGAGACAGCTGCTAACTATGGCTACACCTTC
D gene: .
J gene: TRBJ1-2
clone size: medium-sized
V gene: TRBV11-3

CDR3 protein: CASTGEETQYF
CDR3 DNA: TGTGCCAGTACAGGAGAAGAGACCCAGTACTTC
D gene: .
J gene: TRBJ2-5
clone size: .
V gene: TRBV19

CDR3 protein: CASSLVPFAGGSLNTGELFF
CDR3 DNA: TGTGCCAGCAGCTTAGTTCCCTTCGCGGGCGGGAGTTTGAACACCGGGGAGCTGTTTTTT
D gene: TRBD2
J gene: TRBJ2-2
clone size: .
V gene: TRBV11-3

CDR3 protein: CASSAEGHGEKLFF
CDR3 DNA: TGCGCCAGCAGCGCGGAGGGACATGGAGAAAAACTGTTTTTT
D gene: .
J gene: TRBJ1-4
clone size: .
V gene: TRBV5-1

CDR3 protein: CASSPPTVNTGELFF
CDR3 DNA: TGTGCCAGCTCACCACCGACAGTTAACACCGGGGAGCTGTTTTTT
D gene: .
J gene: TRBJ2-2
clone size: .
V gene: TRBV18

CDR3 protein: CASSRGGVEGNTIYF
CDR3 DNA: TGCGCCAGCAGCCGCGGCGGGGTCGAAGGAAACACCATATATTTT
D gene: .
J gene: TRBJ1-3
clone size: .
V gene: TRBV5-1

CDR3 protein: CATSRAPGTYDHELFF
CDR3 DNA: TGTGCCACCAGCAGAGCTCCCGGGACATACGATCACGAGCTGTTTTTT
D gene: .
J gene: TRBJ2-2
clone size: few
V gene: TRBV15

CDR3 protein: CASSGYRGFSYNEQFF
CDR3 DNA: TGTGCCAGCAGTGGTTACAGGGGGTTCTCCTACAATGAGCAGTTCTTC
D gene: TRBD1
J gene: TRBJ2-1
clone size: medium-sized
V gene: TRBV6-8

CDR3 protein: CASSEAGGGQGTDTQYF
CDR3 DNA: TGTGCCAGCAGTGAAGCAGGGGGGGGACAGGGTACAGATACGCAGTATTTT
D gene: TRBD1
J gene: TRBJ2-3
clone size: .
V gene: TRBV6-1

CDR3 protein: CASSTRDRGIYEQFF
CDR3 DNA: TGTGCCAGTAGTACCCGGGACAGGGGGATATATGAGCAGTTCTTC
D gene: TRBD1
J gene: TRBJ2-1
clone size: .
V gene: TRBV19

CDR3 protein: CASSRLGQMNTEAFF
CDR3 DNA: TGTGCCAGCAGTCGGCTCGGACAGATGAACACTGAAGCTTTCTTT
D gene: .
J gene: TRBJ1-1
clone size: .
V gene: TRBV6-8

CDR3 protein: CASSWTGNTEAFF
CDR3 DNA: TGTGCCAGCAGCTGGACAGGGAACACTGAAGCTTTCTTT
D gene: TRBD1
J gene: TRBJ1-1
clone size: .
V gene: TRBV7-2

CDR3 protein: CASSLAGGYIEQFF
CDR3 DNA: TGTGCCAGCAGCCTAGCGGGAGGGTACATTGAGCAGTTCTTC
D gene: TRBD2
J gene: TRBJ2-1
clone size: medium-sized
V gene: TRBV9

CDR3 protein: CASGGQGDYGYTF
CDR3 DNA: TGTGCTAGTGGTGGACAGGGCGACTATGGCTACACCTTC
D gene: TRBD1
J gene: TRBJ1-2
clone size: .
V gene: TRBV12-5

CDR3 protein: CASSSARNTEAFF
CDR3 DNA: TGTGCCAGCTCCTCGGCCCGGAACACTGAAGCTTTCTTT
D gene: .
J gene: TRBJ1-1
clone size: .
V gene: TRBV18

CDR3 protein: CASSFFGTGNTGELFF
CDR3 DNA: TGCGCCAGCAGCTTTTTTGGGACAGGGAACACCGGGGAGCTGTTTTTT
D gene: TRBD1
J gene: TRBJ2-2
clone size: few
V gene: TRBV5-1

CDR3 protein: CASSPGTSGQETQYF
CDR3 DNA: TGCGCCAGCAGCCCGGGGACTAGCGGTCAAGAGACCCAGTACTTC
D gene: TRBD2
J gene: TRBJ2-5
clone size: .
V gene: TRBV5-1

CDR3 protein: CSVTGQGGPYEQYF
CDR3 DNA: TGCAGCGTTACAGGACAGGGAGGACCCTACGAGCAGTACTTC
D gene: TRBD1
J gene: TRBJ2-7
clone size: .
V gene: TRBV29-1

CDR3 protein: CASSPIRTGGLEQYF
CDR3 DNA: TGCGCCAGCAGCCCGATTCGAACAGGGGGACTAGAGCAGTACTTC
D gene: .
J gene: TRBJ2-7
clone size: .
V gene: TRBV10-1

CDR3 protein: CASRFKGAGQPQHF
CDR3 DNA: TGTGCCAGCAGATTCAAGGGGGCCGGTCAGCCCCAGCATTTT
D gene: TRBD1
J gene: TRBJ1-5
clone size: medium-sized
V gene: TRBV6-8

CDR3 protein: CAWSPWGSQYNEQFF
CDR3 DNA: TGTGCCTGGAGCCCCTGGGGCTCGCAATACAATGAGCAGTTCTTC
D gene: .
J gene: TRBJ2-1
clone size: .
V gene: TRBV30

CDR3 protein: CAWSPGGSDNQPQHF
CDR3 DNA: TGTGCCTGGAGTCCAGGGGGAAGTGACAATCAGCCCCAGCATTTT
D gene: TRBD1
J gene: TRBJ1-5
clone size: .
V gene: TRBV30

CDR3 protein: CASSYSGGRNPNTEAFF
CDR3 DNA: TGTGCCAGCAGTTACTCGGGGGGCCGGAATCCGAACACTGAAGCTTTCTTT
D gene: .
J gene: TRBJ1-1
clone size: few
V gene: TRBV6-8

CDR3 protein: CASSSRDFNYEQYF
CDR3 DNA: TGTGCCAGCAGCTCCCGGGACTTTAACTACGAGCAGTACTTC
D gene: .
J gene: TRBJ2-7
clone size: few
V gene: TRBV11-3

CDR3 protein: CASSPLGTEQETQYF
CDR3 DNA: TGTGCCAGCTCACCACTTGGGACAGAGCAAGAGACCCAGTACTTC
D gene: TRBD1
J gene: TRBJ2-5
clone size: .
V gene: TRBV18

CDR3 protein: CASSFTSAGATDTQYF
CDR3 DNA: TGTGCCAGCTCATTTACGTCGGCAGGCGCCACAGATACGCAGTATTTT
D gene: .
J gene: TRBJ2-3
clone size: .
V gene: TRBV18

CDR3 protein: CASNPSLGRNTEAFF
CDR3 DNA: TGTGCCAGCAATCCATCTTTAGGAAGGAACACTGAAGCTTTCTTT
D gene: .
J gene: TRBJ1-1
clone size: .
V gene: TRBV6-8

CDR3 protein: CASVPGPEAFF
CDR3 DNA: TGTGCCAGCGTGCCCGGCCCTGAAGCTTTCTTT
D gene: .
J gene: TRBJ1-1
clone size: .
V gene: TRBV6-7